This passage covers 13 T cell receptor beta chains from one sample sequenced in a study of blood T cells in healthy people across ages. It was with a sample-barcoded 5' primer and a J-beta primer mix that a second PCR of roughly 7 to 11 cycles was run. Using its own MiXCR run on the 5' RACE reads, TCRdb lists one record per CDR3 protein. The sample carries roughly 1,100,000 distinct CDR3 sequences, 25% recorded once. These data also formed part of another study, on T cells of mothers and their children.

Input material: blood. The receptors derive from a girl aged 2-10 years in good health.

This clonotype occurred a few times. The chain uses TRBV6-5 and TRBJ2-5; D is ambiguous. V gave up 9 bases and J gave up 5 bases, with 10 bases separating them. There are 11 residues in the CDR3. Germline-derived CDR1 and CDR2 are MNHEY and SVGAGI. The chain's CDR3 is CASRSVETQYF. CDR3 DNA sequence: TGTGCCAGTAGGTCGGTGGAGACCCAGTACTTC.

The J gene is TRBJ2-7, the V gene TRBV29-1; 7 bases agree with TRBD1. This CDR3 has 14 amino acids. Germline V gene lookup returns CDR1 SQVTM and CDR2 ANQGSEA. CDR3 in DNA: TGCAGTGTCGCCCTAGGGACAGCACCCTACGAGCAGTACTTC. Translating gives CSVALGTAPYEQYF.

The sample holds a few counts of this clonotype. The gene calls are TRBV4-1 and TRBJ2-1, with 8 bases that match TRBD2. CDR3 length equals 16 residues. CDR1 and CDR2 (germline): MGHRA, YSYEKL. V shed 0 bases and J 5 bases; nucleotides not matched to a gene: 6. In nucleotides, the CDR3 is TGCGCCAGCAGCCAAGAGGGACTAGTGAGGAACAATGAGCAGTTCTTC. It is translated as CASSQEGLVRNNEQFF.

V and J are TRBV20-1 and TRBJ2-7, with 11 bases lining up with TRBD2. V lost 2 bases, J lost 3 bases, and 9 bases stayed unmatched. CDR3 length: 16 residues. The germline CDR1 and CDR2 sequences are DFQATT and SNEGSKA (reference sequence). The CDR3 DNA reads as TGCAGTGCTAGACTTATCGGGACTAGCGGTCTCTACGAGCAGTACTTC. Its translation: CSARLIGTSGLYEQYF.

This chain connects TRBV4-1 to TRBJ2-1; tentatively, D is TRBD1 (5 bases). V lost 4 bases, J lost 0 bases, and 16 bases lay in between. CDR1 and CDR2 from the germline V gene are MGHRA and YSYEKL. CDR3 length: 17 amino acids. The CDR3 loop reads CASSPLDTISSYNEQFF. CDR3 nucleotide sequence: TGCGCCAGCAGCCCCTTGGACACAATTAGCTCCTACAATGAGCAGTTCTTC.

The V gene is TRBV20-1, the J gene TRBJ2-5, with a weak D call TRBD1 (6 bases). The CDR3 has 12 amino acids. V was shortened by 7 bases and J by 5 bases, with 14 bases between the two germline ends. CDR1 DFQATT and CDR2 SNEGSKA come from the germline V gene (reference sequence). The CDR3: CSGSGVSETQYF. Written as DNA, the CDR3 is TGCAGTGGCTCAGGGGTATCGGAGACCCAGTACTTC.

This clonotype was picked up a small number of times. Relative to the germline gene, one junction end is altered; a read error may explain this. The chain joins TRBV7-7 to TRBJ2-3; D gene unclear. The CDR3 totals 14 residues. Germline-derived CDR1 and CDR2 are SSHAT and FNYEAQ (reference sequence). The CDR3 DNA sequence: TGTGCTAGCAGCTCAGCTTATCCCCCAGATACGCAGTATTTT. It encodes CASSSAYPPDTQYF. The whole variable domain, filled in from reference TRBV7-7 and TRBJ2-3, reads GAGVSQSPRYKVTKRGQDVTLRCDPISSHATLYWYQQALGQGPEFLTYFNYEAQPDKSGLPSDRFSAERPEGSISTLTIQRTEQRDSAMYRCASSSAYPPDTQYFGPGTRLTVL.

CDR3 region: CASSLSGDDYEQYF. The CDR3 bases are TGTGCCAGCAGCCTCTCCGGAGACGACTACGAGCAGTACTTC. The chain combines TRBV9 with TRBJ2-7; D is ambiguous. The germline V and J ends were trimmed by 4 bases and 3 bases, with 14 bases remaining between them. The CDR3 spans 14 residues. From germline, CDR1 is SGDLS and CDR2 YYNGEE.

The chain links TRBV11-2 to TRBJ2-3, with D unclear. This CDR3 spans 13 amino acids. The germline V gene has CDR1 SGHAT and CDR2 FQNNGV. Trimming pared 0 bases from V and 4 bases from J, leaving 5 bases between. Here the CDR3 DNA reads TGTGCCAGCAGCTTAGATGTGCCAGATACGCAGTATTTT. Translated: CASSLDVPDTQYF.

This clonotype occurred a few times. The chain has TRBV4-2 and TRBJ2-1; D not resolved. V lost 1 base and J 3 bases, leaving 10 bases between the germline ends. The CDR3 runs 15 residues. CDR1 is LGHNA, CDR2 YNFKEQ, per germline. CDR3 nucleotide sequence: TGTGCCAGCAGCCAAGTTCGGATCGGCTACAATGAGCAGTTCTTC. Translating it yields CASSQVRIGYNEQFF.

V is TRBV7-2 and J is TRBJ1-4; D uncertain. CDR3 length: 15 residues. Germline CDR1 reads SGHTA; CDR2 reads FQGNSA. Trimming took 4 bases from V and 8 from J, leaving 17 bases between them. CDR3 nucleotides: TGTGCCAGCAGCTCTTTGGGCCGGTTGGGGGAAAAACTGTTTTTT. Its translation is CASSSLGRLGEKLFF.

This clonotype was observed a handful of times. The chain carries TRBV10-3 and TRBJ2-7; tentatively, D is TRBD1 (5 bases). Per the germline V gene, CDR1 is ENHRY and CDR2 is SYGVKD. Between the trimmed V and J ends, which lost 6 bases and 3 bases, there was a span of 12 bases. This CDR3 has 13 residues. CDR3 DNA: TGTGCCATCAGGGTGACAGCCCTCTACGAGCAGTACTTC. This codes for CAIRVTALYEQYF.

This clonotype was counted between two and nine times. The CDR3 nucleotides read TGTGCCAGCAGCTTAGGGCCGACAACCGGGGAGCTGTTTTTT. This translates into CASSLGPTTGELFF. V gene TRBV7-3 combines with J gene TRBJ2-2; D remains ambiguous. V was cut by 2 bases and J by 5 bases, with 9 bases left in between. Germline CDR1 is SGHTA and CDR2 is FQGTGA. The CDR3 is 14 residues long.